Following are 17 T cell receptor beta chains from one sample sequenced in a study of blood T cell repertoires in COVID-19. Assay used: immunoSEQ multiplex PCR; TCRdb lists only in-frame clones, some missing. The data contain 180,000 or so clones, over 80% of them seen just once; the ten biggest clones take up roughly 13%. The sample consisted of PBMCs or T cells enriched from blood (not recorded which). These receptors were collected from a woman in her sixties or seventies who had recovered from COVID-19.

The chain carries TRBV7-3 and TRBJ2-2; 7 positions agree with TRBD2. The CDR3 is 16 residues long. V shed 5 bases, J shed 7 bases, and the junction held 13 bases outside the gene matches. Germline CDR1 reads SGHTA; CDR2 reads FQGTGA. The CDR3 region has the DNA TGTGCCAGCAGCCCGACCCCCGGGACTATACGCGGGGAGCTGTTTTTT. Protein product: CASSPTPGTIRGELFF.

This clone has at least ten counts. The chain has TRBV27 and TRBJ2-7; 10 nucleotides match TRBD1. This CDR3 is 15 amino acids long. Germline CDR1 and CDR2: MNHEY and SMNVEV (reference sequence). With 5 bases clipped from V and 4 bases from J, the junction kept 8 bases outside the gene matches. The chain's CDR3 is CASSETGGPLYEQYF. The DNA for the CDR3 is TGTGCCAGCAGTGAGACAGGGGGCCCCTTATACGAGCAGTACTTC.

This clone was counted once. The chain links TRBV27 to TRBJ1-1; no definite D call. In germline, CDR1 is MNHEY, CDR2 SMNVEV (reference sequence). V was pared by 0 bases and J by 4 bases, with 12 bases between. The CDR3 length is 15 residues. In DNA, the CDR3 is TGTGCCAGCAGTTTATCAGTTGAGGGAATCACTGAAGCTTTCTTT. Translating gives CASSLSVEGITEAFF.

The CDR3 loop reads CASSLTVQPSTDTQYF. CDR3 DNA sequence: TGTGCCAGCAGCTTAACGGTACAGCCGAGCACAGATACGCAGTATTTT. V is TRBV7-9 and J is TRBJ2-3, with D unclear. The CDR3 contains 16 residues. Germline CDR1 and CDR2: SEHNR and FQNEAQ (reference sequence). Trimming removed 2 bases at V and 0 bases at J, with 12 bases between. Filled out from reference TRBV7-9 and TRBJ2-3, the complete variable domain reads DTGVSQNPRHKITKRGQNVTFRCDPISEHNRLYWYRQTLGQGPEFLTYFQNEAQLEKSRLLSDRFSAERPKGSFSTLEIQRTEQGDSAMYLCASSLTVQPSTDTQYFGPGTRLTVL.

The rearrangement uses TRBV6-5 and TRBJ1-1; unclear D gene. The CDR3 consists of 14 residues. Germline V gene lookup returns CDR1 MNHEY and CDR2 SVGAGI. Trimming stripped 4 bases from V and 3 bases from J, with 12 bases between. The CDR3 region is CASSFTELDTEAFF. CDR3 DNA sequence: TGTGCCAGCAGTTTCACTGAGCTTGACACTGAAGCTTTCTTT.

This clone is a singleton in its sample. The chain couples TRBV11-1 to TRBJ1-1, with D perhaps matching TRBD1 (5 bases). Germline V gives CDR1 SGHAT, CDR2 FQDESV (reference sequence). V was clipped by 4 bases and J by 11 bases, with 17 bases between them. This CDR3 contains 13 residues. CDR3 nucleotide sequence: TGTGCCAGCAGCTATAAACTGGACACTGGGGCTTTCTTT. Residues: CASSYKLDTGAFF.

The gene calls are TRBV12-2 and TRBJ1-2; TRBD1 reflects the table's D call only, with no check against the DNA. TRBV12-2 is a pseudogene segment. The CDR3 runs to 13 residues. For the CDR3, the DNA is TGTGCAAGTCGCGAACAGGGACGGCATGGCTACACCTTC. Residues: CASREQGRHGYTF.

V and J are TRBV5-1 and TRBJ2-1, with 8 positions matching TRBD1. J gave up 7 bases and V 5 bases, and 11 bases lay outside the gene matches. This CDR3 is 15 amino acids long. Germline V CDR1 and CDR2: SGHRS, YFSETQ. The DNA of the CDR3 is TGCGCCAGCAGGTCGACTCCAGGGGGCTTGAATGAGCAGTTCTTC. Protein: CASRSTPGGLNEQFF.

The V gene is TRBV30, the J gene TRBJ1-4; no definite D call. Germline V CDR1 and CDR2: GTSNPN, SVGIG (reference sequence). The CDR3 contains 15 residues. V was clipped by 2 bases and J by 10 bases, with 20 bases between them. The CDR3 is CAWSQELAGWGKLFF. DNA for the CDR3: TGTGCCTGGAGTCAGGAGCTGGCGGGCTGGGGAAAACTGTTTTTT. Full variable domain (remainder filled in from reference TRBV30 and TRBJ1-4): SQTIHQWPATLVQPVGSPLSLECTVEGTSNPNLYWYRQAAGRGLQLLFYSVGIGQISSEVPQNLSASRPQDRQFILSSKKLLLSDSGFYLCAWSQELAGWGKLFFGSGTQLSVL.

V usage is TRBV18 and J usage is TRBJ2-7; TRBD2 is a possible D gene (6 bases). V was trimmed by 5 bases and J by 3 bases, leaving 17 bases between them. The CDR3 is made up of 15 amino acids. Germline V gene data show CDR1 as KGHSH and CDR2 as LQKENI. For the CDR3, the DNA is TGTGCCAGCTCAGCCGGGCAGGGAGGAGGCTACGAGCAGTACTTC. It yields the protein CASSAGQGGGYEQYF.

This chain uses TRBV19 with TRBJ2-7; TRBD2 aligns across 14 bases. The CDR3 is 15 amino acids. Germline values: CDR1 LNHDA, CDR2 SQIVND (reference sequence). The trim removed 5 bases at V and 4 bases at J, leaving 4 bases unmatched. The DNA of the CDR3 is TGTGCCAGTAGTCCGCGACTAGCGGGAGGGTACGAGCAGTACTTC. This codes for CASSPRLAGGYEQYF.

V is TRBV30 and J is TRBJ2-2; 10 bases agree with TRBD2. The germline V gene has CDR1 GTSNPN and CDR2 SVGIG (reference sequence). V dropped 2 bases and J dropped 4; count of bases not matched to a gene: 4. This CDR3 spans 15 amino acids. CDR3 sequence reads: CAWSLLAGSTGELFF. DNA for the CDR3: TGTGCCTGGAGTCTACTAGCGGGGTCCACCGGGGAGCTGTTTTTT.

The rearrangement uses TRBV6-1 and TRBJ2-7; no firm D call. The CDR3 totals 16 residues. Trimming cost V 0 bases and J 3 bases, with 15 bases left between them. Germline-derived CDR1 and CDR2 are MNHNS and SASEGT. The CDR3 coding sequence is TGTGCCAGCAGTGAAGCGCCTGCACCGGTTATCTACGAGCAGTACTTC. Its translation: CASSEAPAPVIYEQYF.

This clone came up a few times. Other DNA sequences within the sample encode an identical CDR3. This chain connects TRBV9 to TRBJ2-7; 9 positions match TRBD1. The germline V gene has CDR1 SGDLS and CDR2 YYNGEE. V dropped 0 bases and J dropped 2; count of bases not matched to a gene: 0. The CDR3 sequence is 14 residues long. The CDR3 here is CASSVGQGAYEQYF. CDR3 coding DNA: TGTGCCAGCAGCGTAGGACAGGGGGCCTACGAGCAGTACTTC.

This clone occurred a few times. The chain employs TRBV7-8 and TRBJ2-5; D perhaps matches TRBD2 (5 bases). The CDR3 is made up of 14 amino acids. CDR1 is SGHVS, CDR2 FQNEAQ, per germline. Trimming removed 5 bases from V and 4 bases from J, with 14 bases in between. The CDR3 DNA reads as TGTGCCAGCAGCCCCAATCGAAGCGGAGAGACCCAGTACTTC. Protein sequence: CASSPNRSGETQYF. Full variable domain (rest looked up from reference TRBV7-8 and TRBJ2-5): GAGVSQSPRYKVAKRGQDVALRCDPISGHVSLFWYQQALGQGPEFLTYFQNEAQLDKSGLPSDRFFAERPEGSVSTLKIQRTQQEDSAVYLCASSPNRSGETQYFGPGTRLLVL.

Written as DNA, the CDR3 is TGCGCCAGCAGCTTGGCGGGGACTAGCGGACTCACAGATACGCAGTATTTT. Translating it yields CASSLAGTSGLTDTQYF. V and J are TRBV5-1 and TRBJ2-3; 11 bases align to TRBD2. Germline V CDR1 and CDR2: SGHRS, YFSETQ. The junction had 5 bases not matched to a gene; V was cut back by 0 bases and J by 2 bases. The CDR3 is 17 amino acids.

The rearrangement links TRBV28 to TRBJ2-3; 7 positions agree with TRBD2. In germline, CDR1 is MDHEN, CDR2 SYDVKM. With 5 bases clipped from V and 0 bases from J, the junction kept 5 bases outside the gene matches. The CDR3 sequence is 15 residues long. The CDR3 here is CASSREDTSTDTQYF. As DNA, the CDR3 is TGTGCCAGCAGTCGGGAGGACACAAGCACAGATACGCAGTATTTT.